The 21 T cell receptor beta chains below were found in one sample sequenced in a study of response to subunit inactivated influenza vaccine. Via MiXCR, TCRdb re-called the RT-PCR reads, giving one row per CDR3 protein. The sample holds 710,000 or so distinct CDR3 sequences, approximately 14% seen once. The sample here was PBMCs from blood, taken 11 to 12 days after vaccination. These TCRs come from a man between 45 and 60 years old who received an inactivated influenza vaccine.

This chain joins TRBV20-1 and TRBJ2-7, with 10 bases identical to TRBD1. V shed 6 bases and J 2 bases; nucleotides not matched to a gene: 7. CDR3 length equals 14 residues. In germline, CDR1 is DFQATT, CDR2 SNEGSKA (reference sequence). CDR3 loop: CSATGTGDPYEQYF. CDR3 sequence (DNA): TGCAGTGCAACCGGGACAGGGGATCCCTACGAGCAGTACTTC.

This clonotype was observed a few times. CDR3 bases: TGCGCCAGCAGTGTGGGGAGCCCCTACGAGCAGTACTTC. Its protein is CASSVGSPYEQYF. The V call is TRBV10-2, the J call TRBJ2-7; a weak D match, TRBD2 (5 bases). V lost 4 bases and J 2 bases, leaving 9 bases between the germline ends. This CDR3 comprises 13 residues. Germline lookup yields CDR1 WSHSY and CDR2 SAAADI.

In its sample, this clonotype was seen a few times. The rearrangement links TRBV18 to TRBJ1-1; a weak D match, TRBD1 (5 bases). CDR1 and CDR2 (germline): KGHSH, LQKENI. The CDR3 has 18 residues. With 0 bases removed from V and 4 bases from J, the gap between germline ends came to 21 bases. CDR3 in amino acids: CASSPPSAGYGLSTEAFF. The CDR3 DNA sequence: TGTGCCAGCTCACCACCCTCGGCAGGGTACGGCCTGAGCACTGAAGCTTTCTTT.

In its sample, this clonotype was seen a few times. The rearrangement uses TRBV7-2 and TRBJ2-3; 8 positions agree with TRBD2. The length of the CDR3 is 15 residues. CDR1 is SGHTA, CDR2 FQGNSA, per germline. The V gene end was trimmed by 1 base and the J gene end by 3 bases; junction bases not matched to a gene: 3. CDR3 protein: CASSLDSGATDTQYF. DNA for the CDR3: TGTGCCAGCAGCTTAGATAGCGGGGCGACAGATACGCAGTATTTT.

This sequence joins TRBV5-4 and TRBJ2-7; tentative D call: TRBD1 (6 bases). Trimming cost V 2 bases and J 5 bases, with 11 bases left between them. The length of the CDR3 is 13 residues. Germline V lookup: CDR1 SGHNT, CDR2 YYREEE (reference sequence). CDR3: CASSFMGAHEQYF. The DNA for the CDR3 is TGTGCCAGCAGCTTCATGGGGGCCCACGAGCAGTACTTC.

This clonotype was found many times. In DNA form, the CDR3 reads TGCAGTGCTAGCAGGGGGCGAAATGAGCAGTTCTTC. Amino acids: CSASRGRNEQFF. The genes are TRBV20-1 and TRBJ2-1, with 8 bases matching TRBD1. Germline V CDR1 and CDR2: DFQATT, SNEGSKA (reference sequence). The CDR3 consists of 12 residues. The J segment lost 7 bases and the V segment lost 3 bases, leaving 2 bases of the junction unmatched.

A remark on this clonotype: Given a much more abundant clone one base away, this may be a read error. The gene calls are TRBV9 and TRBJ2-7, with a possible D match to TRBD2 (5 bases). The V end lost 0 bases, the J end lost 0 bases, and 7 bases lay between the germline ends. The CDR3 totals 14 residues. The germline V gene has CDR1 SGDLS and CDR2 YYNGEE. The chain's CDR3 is CASSVVGSSYEQYF. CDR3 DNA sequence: TGTGCCAGCAGCGTAGTAGGGAGCTCCTACGAGCAGTACTTC. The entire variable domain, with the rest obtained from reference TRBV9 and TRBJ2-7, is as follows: DSGVTQTPKHLITATGQRVTLRCSPRSGDLSVYWYQQSLDQGLQFLIQYYNGEERAKGNILERFSAQQFPDLHSELNLSSLELGDSALYFCASSVVGSSYEQYFGPGTRLTVT.

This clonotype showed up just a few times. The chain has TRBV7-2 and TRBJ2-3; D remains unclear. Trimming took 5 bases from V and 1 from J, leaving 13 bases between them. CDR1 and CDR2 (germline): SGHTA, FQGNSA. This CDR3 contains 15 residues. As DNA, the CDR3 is TGTGCCAGCAGCCCCGTGGTGATCCGCACAGATACGCAGTATTTT. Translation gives CASSPVVIRTDTQYF.

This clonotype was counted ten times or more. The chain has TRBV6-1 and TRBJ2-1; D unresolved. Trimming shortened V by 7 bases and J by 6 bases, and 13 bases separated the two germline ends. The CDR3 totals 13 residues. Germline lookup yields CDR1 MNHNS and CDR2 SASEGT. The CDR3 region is CASTRWGSNEQFF. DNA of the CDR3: TGTGCCAGCACCCGGTGGGGTTCCAATGAGCAGTTCTTC.

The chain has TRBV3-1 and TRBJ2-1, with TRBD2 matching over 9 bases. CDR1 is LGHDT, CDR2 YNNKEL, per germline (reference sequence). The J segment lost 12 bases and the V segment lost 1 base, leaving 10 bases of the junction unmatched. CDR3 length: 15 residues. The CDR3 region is CASSQGRLAVGGQFF. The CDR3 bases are TGTGCCAGCAGCCAAGGTAGACTAGCGGTGGGGGGGCAGTTCTTC.

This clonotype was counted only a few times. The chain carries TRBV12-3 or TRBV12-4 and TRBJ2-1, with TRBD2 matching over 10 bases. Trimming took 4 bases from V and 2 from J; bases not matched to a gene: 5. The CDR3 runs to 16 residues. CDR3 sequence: CASSSFSGRAYNEQFF. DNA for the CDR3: TGTGCCAGCAGTTCTTTCAGCGGGAGGGCCTACAATGAGCAGTTCTTC.

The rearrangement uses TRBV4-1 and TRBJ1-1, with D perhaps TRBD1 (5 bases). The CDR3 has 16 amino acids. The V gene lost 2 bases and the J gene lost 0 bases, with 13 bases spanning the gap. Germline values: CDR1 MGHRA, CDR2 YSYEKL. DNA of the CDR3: TGCGCCAGCAGCCAAAAGGGGCTCGAGTTGAACACTGAAGCTTTCTTT. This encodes CASSQKGLELNTEAFF.

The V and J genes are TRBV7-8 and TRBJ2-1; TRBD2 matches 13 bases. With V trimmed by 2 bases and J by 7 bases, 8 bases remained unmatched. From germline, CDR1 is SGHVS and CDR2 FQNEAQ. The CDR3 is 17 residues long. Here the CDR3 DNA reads TGTGCCAGCAGCTTAAGGGCGAGGACTAGCGGGGGAAATGAGCAGTTCTTC. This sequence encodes CASSLRARTSGGNEQFF.

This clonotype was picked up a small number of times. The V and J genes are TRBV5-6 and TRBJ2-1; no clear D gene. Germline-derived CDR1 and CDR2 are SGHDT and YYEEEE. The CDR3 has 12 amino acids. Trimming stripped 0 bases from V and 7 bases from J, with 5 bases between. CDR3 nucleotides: TGTGCCAGCAGCTTGGAACGAAATGAGCAGTTCTTC. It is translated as CASSLERNEQFF. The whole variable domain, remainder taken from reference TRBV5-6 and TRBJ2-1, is DAGVTQSPTHLIKTRGQQVTLRCSPKSGHDTVSWYQQALGQGPQFIFQYYEEEERQRGNFPDRFSGHQFPNYSSELNVNALLLGDSALYLCASSLERNEQFFGPGTRLTVL.

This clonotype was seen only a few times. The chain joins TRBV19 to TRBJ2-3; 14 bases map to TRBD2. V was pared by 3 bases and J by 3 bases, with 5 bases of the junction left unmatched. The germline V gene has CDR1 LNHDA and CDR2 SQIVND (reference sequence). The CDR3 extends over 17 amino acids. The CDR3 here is CASSMGTSGSGTDTQYF. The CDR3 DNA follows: TGTGCCAGTAGTATGGGGACTAGCGGGAGTGGGACAGATACGCAGTATTTT.

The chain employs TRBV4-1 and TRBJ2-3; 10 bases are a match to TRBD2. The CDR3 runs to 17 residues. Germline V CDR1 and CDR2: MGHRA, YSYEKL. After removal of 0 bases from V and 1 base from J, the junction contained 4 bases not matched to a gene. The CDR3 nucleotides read TGCGCCAGCAGCCAAGAGTTCCTAGCGGGGGGCACAGATACGCAGTATTTT. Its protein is CASSQEFLAGGTDTQYF.

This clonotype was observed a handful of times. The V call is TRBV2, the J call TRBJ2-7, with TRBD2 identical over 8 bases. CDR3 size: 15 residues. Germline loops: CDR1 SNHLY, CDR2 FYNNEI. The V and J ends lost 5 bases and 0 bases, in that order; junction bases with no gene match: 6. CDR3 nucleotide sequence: TGTGCCAGCAGTTATAGCGGGGTTCCCTCCTACGAGCAGTACTTC. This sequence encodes CASSYSGVPSYEQYF.

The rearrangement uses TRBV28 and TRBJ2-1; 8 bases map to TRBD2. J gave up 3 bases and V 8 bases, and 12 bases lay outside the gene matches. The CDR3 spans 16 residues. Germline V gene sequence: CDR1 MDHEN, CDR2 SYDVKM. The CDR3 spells CASRTGGPVYYNEQFF. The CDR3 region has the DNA TGTGCCAGCCGGACGGGGGGGCCGGTATACTACAATGAGCAGTTCTTC.

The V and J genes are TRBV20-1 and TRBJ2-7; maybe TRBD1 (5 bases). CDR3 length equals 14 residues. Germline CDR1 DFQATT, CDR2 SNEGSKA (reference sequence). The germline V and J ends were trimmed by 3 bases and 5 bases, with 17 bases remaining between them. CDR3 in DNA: TGCAGTGCTAGGGGGCAGGGTAATAGGGACGAGCAGTACTTC. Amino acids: CSARGQGNRDEQYF.

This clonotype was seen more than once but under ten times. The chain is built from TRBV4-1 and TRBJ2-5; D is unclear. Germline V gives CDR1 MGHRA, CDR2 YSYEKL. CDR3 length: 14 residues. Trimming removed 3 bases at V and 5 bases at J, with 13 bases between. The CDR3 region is CASSHLRFGETQYF. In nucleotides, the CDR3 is TGCGCCAGCAGCCACCTGAGGTTCGGGGAGACCCAGTACTTC.

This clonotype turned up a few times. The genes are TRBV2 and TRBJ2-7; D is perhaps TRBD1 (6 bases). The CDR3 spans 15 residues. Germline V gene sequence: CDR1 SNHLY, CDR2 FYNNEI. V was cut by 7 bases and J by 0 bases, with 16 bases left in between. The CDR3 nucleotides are TGTGCCAGCAAGTACAGGGTTCACTCCTCCTACGAGCAGTACTTC. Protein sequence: CASKYRVHSSYEQYF.